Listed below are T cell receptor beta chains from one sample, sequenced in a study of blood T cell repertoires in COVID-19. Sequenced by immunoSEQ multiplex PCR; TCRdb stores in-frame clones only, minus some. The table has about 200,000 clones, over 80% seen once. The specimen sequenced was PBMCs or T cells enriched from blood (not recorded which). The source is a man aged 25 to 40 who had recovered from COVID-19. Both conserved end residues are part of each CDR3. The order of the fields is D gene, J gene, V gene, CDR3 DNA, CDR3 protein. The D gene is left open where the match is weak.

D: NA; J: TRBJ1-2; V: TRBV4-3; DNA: TGCGCCAGCAGCCAAGATCGGGACTATGGCTACACCTTC; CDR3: CASSQDRDYGYTF
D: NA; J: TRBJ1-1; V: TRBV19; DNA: TGTGCCAGTAGTATGAGGGGGACTGAAGCTTTCTTT; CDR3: CASSMRGTEAFF
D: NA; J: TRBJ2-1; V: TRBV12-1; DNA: TGTGCCAGCAGCTTTGGATCGGCTAGCGGGAGTAGTTGTAGGAATGAGCAGTTCTTC; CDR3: CASSFGSASGSSCRNEQFF
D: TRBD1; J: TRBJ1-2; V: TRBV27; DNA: TGTGCCAGCACCACCGGGACAGGGGGGATCTATGGCTACACCTTC; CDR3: CASTTGTGGIYGYTF
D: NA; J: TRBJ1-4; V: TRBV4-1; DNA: TGCGCCAGCAGCCAAGGGTGGACAGCAACTAATGAAAAACTGTTTTTT; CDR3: CASSQGWTATNEKLFF
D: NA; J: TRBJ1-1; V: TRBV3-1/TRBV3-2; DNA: TGTGCCAGCAGCCAAGGCGGGGGCGGAAACACTGAAGCTTTCTTT; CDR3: CASSQGGGGNTEAFF
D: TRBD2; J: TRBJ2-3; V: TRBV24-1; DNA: TGTGCCACCAGTGACCCCGTATTAGCGGGAGAAAGGAGGAGCACAGATACGCAGTATTTT; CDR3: CATSDPVLAGERRSTDTQYF
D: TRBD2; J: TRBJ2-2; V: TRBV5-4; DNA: TGTGCCAGCAGCTTTGCGGGAGGGCAAAACACCGGGGAGCTGTTTTTT; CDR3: CASSFAGGQNTGELFF
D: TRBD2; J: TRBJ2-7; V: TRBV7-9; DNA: TGTGCCAGCAGCTTAGCGGGGACTAGCGGGAAGTTAGGCTACGAGCAGTACTTC; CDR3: CASSLAGTSGKLGYEQYF
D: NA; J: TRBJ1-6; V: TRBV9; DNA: TGTGCCAGCAGCGATTCCTCAACAGGGTTCAACTCACCCCTCCACTTT; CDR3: CASSDSSTGFNSPLHF
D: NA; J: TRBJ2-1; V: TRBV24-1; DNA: TGTGCCACCAGTGATTTCCCTATGCGGGGAAGCTCCTACAATGAGCAGTTCTTC; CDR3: CATSDFPMRGSSYNEQFF
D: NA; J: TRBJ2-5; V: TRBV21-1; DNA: TGTGCCAGCAGCAAAGGGGGACTAGCGGGAGAAGAGACCCAGTACTTC; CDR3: CASSKGGLAGEETQYF
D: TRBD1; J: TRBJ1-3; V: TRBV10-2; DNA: TGCGCCAGCAAGGACAGGGGATCGAACACCATATATTTT; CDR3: CASKDRGSNTIYF
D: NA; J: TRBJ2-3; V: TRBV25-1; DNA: TGTGCCAGCAGTGAATCAAGGGGGTCAGGCTCCGATACGCAGTATTTT; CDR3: CASSESRGSGSDTQYF
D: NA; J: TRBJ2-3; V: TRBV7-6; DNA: TGTGCCAGCAGCTTACTGGGCGGGCCTAGCACAGATACGCAGTATTTT; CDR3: CASSLLGGPSTDTQYF
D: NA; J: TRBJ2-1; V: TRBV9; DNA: TGTGCCAGCAGCGTTGAACGGGGAAGCTCCTACAATGAGCAGTTCTTC; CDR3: CASSVERGSSYNEQFF